Reported below is one T cell receptor beta chain. The antigen remains undetermined. This CDR3 has 17 amino acids. V lost 3 bases to trimming and J lost 3 bases; unmatched junction nucleotides: 10. Germline CDR1 SGHAT, CDR2 FQNNGV. 13 Jbeta primers and 60 Vbeta primers were used for the PCR. Here immunoSEQ multiplex PCR was the method, and the copy in TCRdb shows in-frame clones only, minus some. The sample yields some 250,000 clones, around 76% seen once. The data are from a study of cytomegalovirus exposure and HLA in healthy donors. Background on the study: The early release's HLA-typed donors yielded 78 million or so unique TCRs. Whole-study results and caveats: Specificity of three CMV-associated chains for CMV antigens was verified in vitro. Among TCR beta chains, those listed as cytomegalovirus-associated numbered some 170. Upon later analysis, HLA-associated TCR beta chains proved more clonally expanded than other, equally common chains.

The sample comprised PBMCs. This sequence joins TRBV11-2 and TRBJ2-1; 8 positions match TRBD2. This sequence originates from a middle-aged woman in good health and CMV-seropositive. CDR3 protein: CASSLGGAGVIYNEQFF. CDR3 nucleotide sequence: TGTGCCAGCAGCTTGGGGGGAGCGGGAGTGATCTACAATGAGCAGTTCTTC.